Sequencing of this T cell receptor beta chain was carried out in a study of metastatic and nonmetastatic thyroid tumors. Study information: Both malignant and benign thyroid patients supplied peripheral blood and tumor or nodule tissue samples, across which the repertoires of these patients were then compared.

Not a single patient had been given any form of treatment at any point before undergoing thyroid surgery. Per germline, CDR1 MNHEY and CDR2 SMNVEV (reference sequence). The CDR3 sequence is 13 residues long. The junction had 4 bases not matched to a gene; V was cut back by 2 bases and J by 7 bases. TCRdb called clones again from the PCR reads with MiXCR. The table has fewer than 40,000 clones, 25% to 35% seen once. This clone was seen at least ten times. The receptor's source is a female donor with papillary thyroid cancer or a benign thyroid nodule (not recorded which). Some clones in this sample may be carry-over from other donors' samples. The chain couples TRBV27 to TRBJ2-7; 8 bases map to TRBD1. What was sequenced was blood. The CDR3 DNA is TGTGCCAGCAGTTTAGCAGGGGGCAGAGAGCAGTACTTC. Translation: CASSLAGGREQYF.